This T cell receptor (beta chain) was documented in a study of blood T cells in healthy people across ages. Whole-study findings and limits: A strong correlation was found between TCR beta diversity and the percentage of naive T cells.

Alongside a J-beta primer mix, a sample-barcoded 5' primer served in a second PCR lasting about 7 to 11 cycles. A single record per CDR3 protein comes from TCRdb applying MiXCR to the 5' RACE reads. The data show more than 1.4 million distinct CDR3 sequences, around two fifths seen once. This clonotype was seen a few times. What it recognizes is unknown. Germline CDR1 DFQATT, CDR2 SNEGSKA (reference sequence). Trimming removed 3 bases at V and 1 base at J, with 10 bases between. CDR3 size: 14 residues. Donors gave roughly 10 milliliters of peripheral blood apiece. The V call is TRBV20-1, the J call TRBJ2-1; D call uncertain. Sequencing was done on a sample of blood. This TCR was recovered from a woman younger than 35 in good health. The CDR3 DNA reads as TGCAGTGCTAGTAACGGTCCTTCCTACAATGAGCAGTTCTTC. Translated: CSASNGPSYNEQFF.